This T cell receptor (beta chain) was found in a study of cytomegalovirus exposure and HLA in healthy donors. The ends were cut back, 0 bases at V and 4 bases at J, with 17 bases in the middle. Looked up from germline, CDR1 is LNHNV and CDR2 is YYDKDF (reference sequence). The CDR3 contains 17 residues. As for this clone: Its antigen is not known.

The PCR was carried out with 60 Vbeta primers and 13 Jbeta primers. Original processing methods: Approximately 12 million of the approximately 80 million unique TCR beta chains counted in a later analysis were shared. Some clones are missing from TCRdb's copy, which holds only in-frame ones; the method was immunoSEQ multiplex PCR. D and trimming were read from the DNA, whereas the V and J calls and clone size are those reported in that table. The table shows more than 140,000 clones, with roughly 80% occurring only once. Study conclusions and caveats: Later analysis showed most CMV-associated TCR beta chains appearing HLA-restricted. Association of around 17,000 TCR beta sequences with HLA alleles was found at 0.05 false discovery rate in a later analysis.

The origin of this receptor is a female donor in good health and CMV-seronegative. Specimen: PBMCs. The chain employs TRBV15 and TRBJ2-3, with a tentative D call TRBD2 (5 bases). The CDR3 sequence: CATSRDSTTQRADTQYF. The DNA for the CDR3 is TGTGCCACCAGCAGAGATAGTACTACCCAGAGGGCAGATACGCAGTATTTT.